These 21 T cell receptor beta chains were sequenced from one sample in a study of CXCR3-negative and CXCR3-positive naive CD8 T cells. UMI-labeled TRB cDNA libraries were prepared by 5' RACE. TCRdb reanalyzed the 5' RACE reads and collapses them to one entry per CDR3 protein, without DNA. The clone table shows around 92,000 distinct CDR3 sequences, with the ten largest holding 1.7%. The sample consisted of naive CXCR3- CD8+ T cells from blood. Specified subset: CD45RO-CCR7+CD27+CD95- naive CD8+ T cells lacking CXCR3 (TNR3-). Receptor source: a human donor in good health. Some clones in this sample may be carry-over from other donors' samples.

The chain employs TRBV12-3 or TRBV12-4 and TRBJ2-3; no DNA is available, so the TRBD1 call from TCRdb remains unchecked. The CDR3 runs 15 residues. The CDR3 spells CASSFTRGPPDTQYF.

The CDR3: CASSAKRGGRYEQYF. This sequence joins TRBV27 and TRBJ2-7; TCRdb calls TRBD2, which cannot be checked without DNA. CDR1 and CDR2 (germline): MNHEY, SMNVEV (reference sequence). This CDR3 contains 15 residues.

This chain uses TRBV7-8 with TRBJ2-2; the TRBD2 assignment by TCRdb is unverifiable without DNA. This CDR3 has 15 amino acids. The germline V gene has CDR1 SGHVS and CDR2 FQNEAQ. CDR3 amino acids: CARKSNTDPTGELFF.

CDR3 region: CASSKLTVANYGYTF. The rearrangement uses TRBV4-1 and TRBJ1-2. This CDR3 comprises 15 residues. Germline V gene sequence: CDR1 MGHRA, CDR2 YSYEKL.

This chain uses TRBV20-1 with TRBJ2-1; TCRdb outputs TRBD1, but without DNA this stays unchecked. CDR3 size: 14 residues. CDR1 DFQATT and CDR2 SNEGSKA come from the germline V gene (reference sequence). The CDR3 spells CSATGPETYNEQFF.

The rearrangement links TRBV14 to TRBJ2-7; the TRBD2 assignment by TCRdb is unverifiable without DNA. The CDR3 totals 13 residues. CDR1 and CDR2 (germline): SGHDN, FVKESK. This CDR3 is CASSPSGAYEQYF.

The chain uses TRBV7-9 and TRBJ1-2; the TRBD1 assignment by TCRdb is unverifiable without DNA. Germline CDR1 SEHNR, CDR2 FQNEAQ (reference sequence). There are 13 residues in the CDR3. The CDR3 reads CASGADRGNGYTF.

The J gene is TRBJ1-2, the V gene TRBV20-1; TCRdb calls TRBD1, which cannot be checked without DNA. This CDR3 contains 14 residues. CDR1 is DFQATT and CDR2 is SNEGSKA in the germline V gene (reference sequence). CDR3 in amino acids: CSARDRDRGYGYTF.

This CDR3 reads CASSFGGSDTQYF. The chain links TRBV7-9 to TRBJ2-3; TCRdb outputs TRBD1, but without DNA this stays unchecked. Per the germline V gene, CDR1 is SEHNR and CDR2 is FQNEAQ (reference sequence). CDR3 length: 13 residues.

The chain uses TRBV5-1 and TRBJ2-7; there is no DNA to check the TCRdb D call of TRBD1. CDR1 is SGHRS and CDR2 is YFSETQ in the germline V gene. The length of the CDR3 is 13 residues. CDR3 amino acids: CASSLDRGTEQYF.

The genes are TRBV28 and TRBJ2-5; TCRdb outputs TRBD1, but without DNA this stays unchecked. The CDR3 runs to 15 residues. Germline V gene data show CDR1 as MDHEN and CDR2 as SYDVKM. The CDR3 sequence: CASRAGWLGQETQYF.

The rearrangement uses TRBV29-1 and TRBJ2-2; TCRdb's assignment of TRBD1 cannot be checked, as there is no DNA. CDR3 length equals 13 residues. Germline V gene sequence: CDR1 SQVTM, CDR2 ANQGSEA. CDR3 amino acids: CSVDRENTGELFF.

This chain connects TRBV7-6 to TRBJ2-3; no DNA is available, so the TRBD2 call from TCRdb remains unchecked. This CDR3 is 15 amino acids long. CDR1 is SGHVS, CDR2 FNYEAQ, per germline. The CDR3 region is CASSPGGSFTDTQYF.

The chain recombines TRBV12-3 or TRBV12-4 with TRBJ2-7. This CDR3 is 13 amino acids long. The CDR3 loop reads CASSSPGAYEQYF.

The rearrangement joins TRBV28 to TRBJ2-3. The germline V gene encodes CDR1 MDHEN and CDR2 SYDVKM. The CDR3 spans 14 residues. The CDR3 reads CASSHGPRTDTQYF.

The CDR3 sequence is CASSLAALAYGYTF. V usage is TRBV12-3 or TRBV12-4 and J usage is TRBJ1-2. This CDR3 has 14 amino acids.

CDR3 residues: CASSLAGGGLEQYF. The J gene is TRBJ2-7, the V gene TRBV7-2; with no DNA, the TCRdb D assignment of TRBD2 cannot be verified. CDR1 and CDR2 from the germline V gene are SGHTA and FQGNSA. There are 14 residues in the CDR3.

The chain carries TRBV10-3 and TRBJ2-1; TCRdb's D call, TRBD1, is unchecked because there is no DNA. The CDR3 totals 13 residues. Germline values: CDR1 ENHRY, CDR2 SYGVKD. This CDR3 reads CAFSGGAPDEQFF.

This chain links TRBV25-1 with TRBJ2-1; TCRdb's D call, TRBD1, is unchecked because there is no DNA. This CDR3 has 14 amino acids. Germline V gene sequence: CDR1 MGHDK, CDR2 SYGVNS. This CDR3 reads CASSGRGIYNEQFF.

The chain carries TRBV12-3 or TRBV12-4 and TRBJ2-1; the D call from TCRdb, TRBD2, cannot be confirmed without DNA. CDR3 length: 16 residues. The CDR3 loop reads CASRGLAAHLYNEQFF.

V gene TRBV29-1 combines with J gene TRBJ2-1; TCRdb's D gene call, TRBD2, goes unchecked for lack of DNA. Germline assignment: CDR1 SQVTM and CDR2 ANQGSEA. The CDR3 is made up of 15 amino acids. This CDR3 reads CSVEGPSGLPNEQFF.